This T cell receptor beta chain was sequenced for a study of cytomegalovirus exposure and HLA in healthy donors. Trimming pared 7 bases from V and 0 bases from J, leaving 15 bases between. CDR3 length equals 15 residues. CDR1 is MNHNY and CDR2 is SVGAGI in the germline V gene (reference sequence). The study ran its PCR with 60 Vbeta and 13 Jbeta primers. Profiling relied on immunoSEQ multiplex PCR, and the TCRdb table lists in-frame clones only, not all of them. In the table there are some 130,000 clones, 77% of which are singletons. The chain joins TRBV6-6 to TRBJ2-5; D possibly corresponds to TRBD1 (5 bases). The sample comprised PBMCs. This clonotype was obtained from a man aged 30 to 39 in good health and CMV-seronegative. CDR3: CASIDTTGHQETQYF. The DNA for the CDR3 is TGTGCCAGCATCGACACCACAGGACACCAAGAGACCCAGTACTTC.